This section outlines one TCR beta chain sequence together with its context. This entry belongs to a study of blood T cell repertoires in COVID-19. Study context: PBMCs, B-cell-depleted T cells, or T cells were the source of the cDNA or gDNA that made up the material.

Original processing methods: Reference gene primer amplification gave nucleated cell count estimates. The table came from immunoSEQ multiplex PCR; TCRdb's copy has only in-frame clones and leaves some out. V, J and clone size are those of that table, while D and trimming were read from the DNA. The data contain fewer than 120,000 clones, roughly 82% of them singletons. CDR3 length: 15 residues. Germline CDR1 and CDR2: MNHEY and SMNVEV (reference sequence). V gave up 6 bases and J gave up 4 bases, with 18 bases separating them. This chain joins TRBV27 and TRBJ1-2; maybe TRBD1 (6 bases). This clonotype originated in an older woman with acute or convalescent COVID-19. Sequences were obtained from peripheral blood. In DNA form, the CDR3 reads TGTGCCAGCAGGCCCTTCGAACAGGGAGCCTATGGCTACACCTTC. Its protein is CASRPFEQGAYGYTF.